Listed below are T cell receptor beta chains from one sample, sequenced in a study of T cell repertoires in cytomegalovirus infection. A single record per CDR3 protein comes from TCRdb applying MiXCR to the reads. The repertoire holds about 130,000 distinct CDR3 sequences, with 7.5% to 9% as singletons. Sequencing was carried out using PBMCs. These receptors originate from a human donor in good health (CMV status not recorded). Some clones in this sample may be carry-over from other donors' samples. Both conserved end residues are part of each CDR3. The D gene is left open where the match is weak. Size is omitted from some rows. Given values are once, few, many or a class for expanded clones.

d_call,clone_size,j_call,v_call,cdr3_aa,cdr3_nt
TRBD1,many,TRBJ1-3,TRBV4-2,CASSQDRRDSLGNTIYF,TGTGCCAGCAGCCAAGATAGACGGGACAGCCTGGGAAACACCATATATTTT
-,few,TRBJ1-1,TRBV5-1,CASSFTQVMANTEAFF,TGCGCCAGCAGCTTCACCCAGGTTATGGCGAACACTGAAGCTTTCTTT
-,few,TRBJ1-1,TRBV7-9,CASGRQSNTEAFF,TGTGCCAGCGGGCGTCAGTCCAACACTGAAGCTTTCTTT
-,-,TRBJ1-6,TRBV20-1,CSARISTADSPLHF,TGCAGTGCTAGGATTTCGACAGCAGATTCACCCCTCCACTTT
TRBD1,many,TRBJ2-7,TRBV20-1,CSAPGQGYEQYF,TGCAGTGCCCCCGGACAGGGATACGAGCAGTACTTC
-,many,TRBJ2-7,TRBV7-2,CASSPIGQSSEQYF,TGTGCCAGCAGCCCAATCGGACAGTCCAGCGAGCAGTACTTC
-,many,TRBJ1-5,TRBV7-2,CASSRQGDNQPQHF,TGTGCCAGCAGCCGCCAAGGGGATAATCAGCCCCAGCATTTT
TRBD1,-,TRBJ1-4,TRBV20-1,CSAPDRLREKLFF,TGCAGTGCGCCGGACAGGCTCCGGGAAAAACTGTTTTTT
TRBD1,many,TRBJ1-1,TRBV19,CASSTGGRQVITEAFF,TGTGCCAGTAGTACAGGGGGTCGGCAAGTTATAACTGAAGCTTTCTTT
-,many,TRBJ2-3,TRBV14,CASSQDNGRGTDTQYF,TGTGCCAGCAGCCAAGACAACGGACGGGGCACAGATACGCAGTATTTT
-,many,TRBJ2-2,TRBV6-2/TRBV6-3,CASSSMPNTGELFF,TGTGCCAGCAGTTCTATGCCGAACACCGGGGAGCTGTTTTTT
TRBD1,many,TRBJ1-1,TRBV20-1,CSARKQGANTEAFF,TGCAGTGCTAGAAAACAGGGGGCCAACACTGAAGCTTTCTTT
-,many,TRBJ2-5,TRBV28,CASTGSSETQYF,TGTGCCAGCACCGGCAGCTCGGAGACCCAGTACTTC
-,many,TRBJ1-1,TRBV7-2,CASSAGATAFF,TGTGCCAGCAGCGCTGGGGCAACGGCTTTCTTT
-,many,TRBJ1-1,TRBV6-5,CASSFGGADAEAFF,TGTGCCAGCAGTTTTGGGGGGGCTGACGCTGAAGCTTTCTTT
-,-,TRBJ2-1,TRBV29-1,CSVELGGRYNEQFF,TGCAGCGTTGAATTGGGGGGCCGGTACAATGAGCAGTTCTTC
-,many,TRBJ1-2,TRBV2,CASSEAREYGYTF,TGTGCCAGCAGTGAAGCCCGGGAGTATGGCTACACCTTC
-,many,TRBJ2-7,TRBV11-2,CASSLGWERYEQYF,TGTGCCAGCAGCTTAGGCTGGGAGCGCTACGAGCAGTACTTC
TRBD1,many,TRBJ2-7,TRBV18,CASSPPGQDSYEQYF,TGTGCCAGCTCACCACCAGGACAGGACTCCTACGAGCAGTACTTC
-,many,TRBJ2-7,TRBV6-6,CASSYPQAGIPYEQYF,TGTGCCAGCAGTTACCCCCAGGCAGGGATCCCCTACGAGCAGTACTTC
-,many,TRBJ1-2,TRBV25-1,CASSNWNYGYTF,TGTGCCAGCAGCAACTGGAACTATGGCTACACCTTC
TRBD1,many,TRBJ1-1,TRBV5-6,CASSRGQIMNTEAFF,TGTGCCAGCAGCAGGGGACAGATCATGAACACTGAAGCTTTCTTT
TRBD2,many,TRBJ2-1,TRBV28,CASSSPGTSTDEQFF,TGTGCCAGCAGTTCCCCCGGGACTAGTACCGATGAGCAGTTCTTC
-,medium-sized,TRBJ1-5,TRBV28,CASNPPGRVRSNQPQHF,TGTGCCAGCAACCCCCCCGGGCGGGTGCGGAGCAATCAGCCCCAGCATTTT
TRBD2,many,TRBJ2-5,TRBV7-2,CASSVGLAGVAGETQYF,TGTGCCAGCAGCGTGGGACTAGCGGGGGTTGCTGGAGAGACCCAGTACTTC
-,many,TRBJ1-5,TRBV25-1,CASSGGNSNQPQHF,TGTGCCAGCAGTGGCGGTAATAGCAATCAGCCCCAGCATTTT
-,-,TRBJ1-1,TRBV2,CASSETAGRPAEAFF,TGTGCCAGCAGTGAAACGGCAGGGCGCCCAGCTGAAGCTTTCTTT
-,many,TRBJ1-2,TRBV7-6,CASSLAVGYGYTF,TGTGCCAGCAGCTTAGCAGTGGGGTATGGCTACACCTTC
-,-,TRBJ1-1,TRBV19,CASRPVSNTEAFF,TGTGCCAGTAGGCCCGTCTCGAACACTGAAGCTTTCTTT
-,few,TRBJ2-1,TRBV20-1,CSARSQRFYNEQFF,TGCAGTGCCAGAAGCCAGAGATTTTACAATGAGCAGTTCTTC
-,-,TRBJ1-2,TRBV20-1,CSARVPGPLRGYTF,TGCAGTGCTAGAGTACCAGGGCCTCTAAGGGGCTACACCTTC
-,-,TRBJ1-1,TRBV7-3,CASSLSGGARGAFF,TGTGCCAGCAGCTTGTCGGGGGGCGCGAGGGGAGCTTTCTTT
TRBD2,-,TRBJ2-5,TRBV20-1,CSAPTAGGLGETQYF,TGCAGTGCTCCCACAGCGGGGGGGCTGGGAGAGACCCAGTACTTC
TRBD2,few,TRBJ2-7,TRBV4-1,CASSPGLADTYEQYF,TGCGCCAGCAGCCCGGGACTAGCGGATACCTACGAGCAGTACTTC
-,many,TRBJ1-3,TRBV7-9,CASSPGQGITIYF,TGTGCCAGCAGCCCCGGGCAAGGTATCACCATATATTTT
-,-,TRBJ2-5,TRBV20-1,CSARGVNQETQYF,TGCAGTGCTAGGGGCGTTAACCAAGAGACCCAGTACTTC
-,many,TRBJ1-2,TRBV6-1,CASSPTGQIKYGYTF,TGTGCCAGCAGCCCCACCGGCCAGATTAAATATGGCTACACCTTC
TRBD1,few,TRBJ2-5,TRBV18,CASSPGQGFMETQYF,TGTGCCAGCTCACCTGGACAGGGTTTTATGGAGACCCAGTACTTC
-,once,TRBJ2-2,TRBV9,CASSVENLMTEELFF,TGTGCCAGCAGCGTAGAGAACTTGATGACCGAGGAGCTGTTTTTT
-,few,TRBJ2-6,TRBV20-1,CSARDLARGPGANVLTF,TGCAGTGCTAGAGACCTGGCAAGGGGACCTGGGGCCAACGTCCTGACTTTC
-,-,TRBJ2-3,TRBV2,CASSGRARDTQYF,TGTGCCAGCAGTGGAAGAGCACGGGATACGCAGTATTTT
-,-,TRBJ1-5,TRBV18,CASSPSAGEPGAQHF,TGTGCCAGCTCACCATCCGCGGGGGAGCCAGGAGCCCAGCATTTT
-,-,TRBJ2-3,TRBV5-1,CASSWGSATDTQYF,TGCGCCAGCAGCTGGGGTAGCGCTACAGATACGCAGTATTTT
TRBD1,many,TRBJ1-2,TRBV19,CASTPTGQHNYGYTF,TGTGCCAGTACGCCGACGGGACAGCATAACTATGGCTACACCTTC